This is a list of T cell receptor beta chains from one sample in a study of neurological immune-mediated disorders. TCRdb reprocessed the 5' RACE reads via MiXCR and lists one record per CDR3 protein. This sample has 95,000 or so distinct CDR3 sequences, with around 3.3% found just once. Sequencing was performed on PBMCs. Receptors were obtained from a woman in her late teens or twenties with multiple sclerosis. CDR3s leave out the opening cysteine and the closing phenylalanine or tryptophan. A D gene is named only where the DNA matches it firmly.

v_call	cdr3_length	j_call	d_call	cdr3_aa
TRBV20-1	15	TRBJ2-3	TRBD2	SARELPERGFTDTQY
TRBV6-5	13	TRBJ2-7	TRBD1	ASSYSGTGENEQY
TRBV20-1	12	TRBJ1-3	-	SARRQSSGNTIY
TRBV20-1	14	TRBJ2-3	-	SAEGASATRGDTQY
TRBV7-2	12	TRBJ1-5	TRBD1	ASSLDRDKQPQH
TRBV5-8	14	TRBJ1-2	-	ASSFGIGGREYGYT
TRBV7-9	14	TRBJ2-3	TRBD1	ASSLTGGRGTDTQY
TRBV19	13	TRBJ2-7	-	ASTRSAGPSREQY
TRBV5-6	12	TRBJ1-5	-	ASSSAGMWQPQH
TRBV12-3/TRBV12-4	16	TRBJ2-2	TRBD2	ASSFPRASGANTGELF
TRBV5-1	13	TRBJ2-3	-	ASSLRGAGTDTQY
TRBV7-6	13	TRBJ2-5	TRBD2	ASSKKTPGGEKQY
TRBV5-1	14	TRBJ2-3	-	ASSLGASANTDTQY
TRBV5-6	17	TRBJ2-6	-	ASSLIVTVRQSGANVLT
TRBV20-1	11	TRBJ1-2	-	SAHQGLLYGYT
TRBV20-1	12	TRBJ1-2	TRBD1	SASETTGGYGYT
TRBV5-1	14	TRBJ1-4	TRBD1	ASSLNGQGADEKLF
TRBV20-1	12	TRBJ1-1	TRBD1	SARSTGGNGEAF
TRBV5-1	13	TRBJ1-1	TRBD1	ASSPGTGGFTEAF
TRBV9	13	TRBJ2-3	-	ASSPSEGQVDTQY
TRBV7-9	11	TRBJ2-1	TRBD2	ASSLAGGSEQF
TRBV7-6	12	TRBJ2-1	-	ASSLAEGNNEQF
TRBV29-1	9	TRBJ2-5	-	SVEVGSTQY
TRBV7-2	10	TRBJ1-5	-	ASSTNNQPQH